The present entry profiles one T cell receptor beta chain with its context. Its target is unknown. This sample was included in a study of T cell responses to AZD1222 COVID-19 vaccine. Sequencing used immunoSEQ multiplex PCR; TCRdb keeps in-frame clones, though not all of them. Of some 130,000 clones listed, 88% are singletons. This CDR3 is built from 14 residues. Trimming shortened V by 2 bases and J by 2 bases, and 10 bases separated the two germline ends. Germline V gene lookup returns CDR1 MDHEN and CDR2 SYDVKM. Second-dose schedules of about 4 or about 12 weeks were combined. Points from the study as a whole: Unmutated variant regions are reportedly the target of nearly half of TCRs that are spike-specific.

This receptor was obtained from an adult who received the AZD1222 COVID-19 vaccine. The sample was peripheral blood, taken 28 days after the second AZD1222 dose. The chain combines TRBV28 with TRBJ2-7, with D tentatively TRBD1 or TRBD2 (5 bases each). CDR3: CASSLGTDAYEQYF. CDR3 nucleotides: TGTGCCAGCAGTTTAGGGACGGATGCCTACGAGCAGTACTTC.